The 4 T cell receptor beta chains given below trace back to one sample, sequenced in a study of blood T cell repertoires in COVID-19. TCRdb keeps only in-frame clones here, not all; method: immunoSEQ multiplex PCR. This sample carries roughly 140,000 clones, 75% to 85% of them seen once, and the ten largest clones take 5%. Sequenced sample: peripheral blood. These receptors all stem from a woman in her forties or fifties with acute or convalescent COVID-19.

The sample holds one count of this clone. V gene TRBV3-1 (or the pseudogene TRBV3-2) combines with J gene TRBJ1-5; TRBD1 agrees at 7 bases. V shed 3 bases and J 1 base; nucleotides not matched to a gene: 9. CDR3 length: 17 amino acids. Germline-derived CDR1 and CDR2 are LGHDT and YNNKEL (reference sequence). CDR3 region: CASSHYSGGISNQPQHF. In nucleotides, the CDR3 is TGTGCCAGCAGCCACTACTCAGGGGGTATCAGCAATCAGCCCCAGCATTTT.

J is TRBJ1-3 and V is TRBV7-2; 9 bases agree with TRBD1. J was trimmed by 1 base and V by 3 bases; bases with no gene match: 4. Per the germline V gene, CDR1 is SGHTA and CDR2 is FQGNSA. The CDR3 is made up of 16 amino acids. In DNA form, the CDR3 reads TGTGCCAGCAGCTTGCCGGGACAGGGATCTGGAAACACCATATATTTT. Its protein is CASSLPGQGSGNTIYF. The variable domain in full, with the rest retrieved from reference TRBV7-2 and TRBJ1-3, is GAGVSQSPSNKVTEKGKDVELRCDPISGHTALYWYRQSLGQGLEFLIYFQGNSAPDKSGLPSDRFSAERTGGSVSTLTIQRTQQEDSAVYLCASSLPGQGSGNTIYFGEGSWLTVV.

The J gene is TRBJ2-7, the V gene TRBV29-1; tentatively, D is TRBD2 (6 bases). CDR1 is SQVTM, CDR2 ANQGSEA, per germline. The germline V and J ends were trimmed by 3 bases and 1 base, with 19 bases remaining between them. The CDR3 has 16 amino acids. CDR3 residues: CSVEGGLGQLSYEQYF. In nucleotides, the CDR3 is TGCAGCGTTGAGGGGGGTTTGGGTCAACTTTCCTACGAGCAGTACTTC.

A word on this clone: In the same sample, other DNA sequences code for this CDR3. This chain joins TRBV7-9 and TRBJ1-5, with unresolved D. CDR1 is SEHNR, CDR2 FQNEAQ, per germline (reference sequence). V was trimmed by 6 bases and J by 4 bases, leaving 7 bases between them. The CDR3 is 12 amino acids. CDR3 region: CASRRENQPQHF. The CDR3 coding sequence is TGTGCCAGCAGAAGAGAAAATCAGCCCCAGCATTTT.